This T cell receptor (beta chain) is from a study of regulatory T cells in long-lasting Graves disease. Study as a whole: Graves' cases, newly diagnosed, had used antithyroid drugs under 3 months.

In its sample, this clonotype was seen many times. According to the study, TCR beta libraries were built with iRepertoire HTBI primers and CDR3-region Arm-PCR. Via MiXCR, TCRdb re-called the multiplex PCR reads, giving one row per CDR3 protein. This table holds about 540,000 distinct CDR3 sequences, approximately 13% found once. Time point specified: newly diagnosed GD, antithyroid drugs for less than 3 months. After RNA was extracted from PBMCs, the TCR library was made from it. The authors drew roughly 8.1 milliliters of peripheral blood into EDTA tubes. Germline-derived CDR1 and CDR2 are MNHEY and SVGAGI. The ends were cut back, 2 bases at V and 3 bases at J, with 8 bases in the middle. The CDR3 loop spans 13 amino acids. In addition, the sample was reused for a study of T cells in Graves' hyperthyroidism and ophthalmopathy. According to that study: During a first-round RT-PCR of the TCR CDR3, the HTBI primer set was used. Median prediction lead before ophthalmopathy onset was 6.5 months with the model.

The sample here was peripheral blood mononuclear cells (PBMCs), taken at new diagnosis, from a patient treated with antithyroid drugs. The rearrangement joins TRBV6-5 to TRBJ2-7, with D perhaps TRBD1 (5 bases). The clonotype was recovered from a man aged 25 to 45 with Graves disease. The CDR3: CASSYIRGYEQYF. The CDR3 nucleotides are TGTGCCAGCAGTTACATAAGGGGCTACGAGCAGTACTTC.